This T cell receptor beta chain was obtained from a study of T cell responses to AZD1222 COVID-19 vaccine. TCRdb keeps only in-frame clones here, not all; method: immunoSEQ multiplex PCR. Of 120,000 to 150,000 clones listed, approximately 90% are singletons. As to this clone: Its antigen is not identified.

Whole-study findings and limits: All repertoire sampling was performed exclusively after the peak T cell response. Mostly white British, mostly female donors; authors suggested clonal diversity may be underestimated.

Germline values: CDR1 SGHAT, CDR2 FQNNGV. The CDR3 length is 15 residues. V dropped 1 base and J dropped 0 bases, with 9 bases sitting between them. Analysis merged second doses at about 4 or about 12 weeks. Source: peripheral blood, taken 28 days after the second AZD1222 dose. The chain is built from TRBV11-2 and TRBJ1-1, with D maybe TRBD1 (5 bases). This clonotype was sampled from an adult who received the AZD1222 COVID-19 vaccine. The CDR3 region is CASSLVGGVNTEAFF. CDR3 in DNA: TGTGCCAGCAGCTTAGTTGGGGGGGTGAACACTGAAGCTTTCTTT.